These 28 T cell receptor beta chains share one sample of origin, sequenced in a study of blood T cell repertoires in COVID-19 (dated by TCRdb to 2020 to 2021). The method was the immunoSEQ multiplex PCR assay. TCRdb provides this immuneACCESS table in a form limited to in-frame rearrangements. Some clones are lacking; in checked studies, under half of them reflect an unresolved V gene, and why the rest are absent is not known. The sample table lists around 150,000 clones, 78% of them with a count of one. The ten largest clones capture roughly 14% of the sample. Material for sequencing was peripheral blood. Receptors originate from a woman older than 75 with acute or convalescent COVID-19.

The V call is TRBV10-3, the J call TRBJ2-3; weak D call: TRBD1 (6 bases). Trimming took off 8 bases at V and 2 bases at J, with 11 bases between the two ends. CDR1 ENHRY and CDR2 SYGVKD come from the germline V gene. The CDR3 totals 13 residues. The CDR3 DNA is TGTGCCATCGGGGACATACTCACAGATACGCAGTATTTT. Translated, it gives CAIGDILTDTQYF.

V gene TRBV3-1 (or the pseudogene TRBV3-2) combines with J gene TRBJ2-1; a weak D match, TRBD2 (5 bases). Trimming pared 1 base from V and 12 bases from J, leaving 16 bases between. Germline-derived CDR1 and CDR2 are LGHDT and YNNKEL (reference sequence). This CDR3 region has 14 residues. DNA of the CDR3: TGTGCCAGCAGCCAAGGAGAACTGGTTCGGGGGCAGTTCTTC. Protein product: CASSQGELVRGQFF.

V and J are TRBV27 and TRBJ2-7, with D possibly TRBD1 on 5 matching bases. The CDR3 spans 15 residues. Germline assignment: CDR1 MNHEY and CDR2 SMNVEV (reference sequence). The germline V and J ends were trimmed by 7 bases and 2 bases, with 18 bases remaining between them. The CDR3 DNA follows: TGTGCCAGCACCCTAACAGGCAGAAACACCTACGAGCAGTACTTC. Its translation is CASTLTGRNTYEQYF.

V and J are TRBV5-1 and TRBJ1-1; 7 positions agree with TRBD1. The V and J ends lost 4 bases and 1 base, in that order; junction bases with no gene match: 4. Germline CDR1 reads SGHRS; CDR2 reads YFSETQ. The CDR3 spans 14 residues. CDR3 bases: TGCGCCAGCAGCGGGGACAGCCAGAACACTGAAGCTTTCTTT. Translated: CASSGDSQNTEAFF. Full variable domain (rest looked up from reference TRBV5-1 and TRBJ1-1): KAGVTQTPRYLIKTRGQQVTLSCSPISGHRSVSWYQQTPGQGLQFLFEYFSETQRNKGNFPGRFSGRQFSNSRSEMNVSTLELGDSALYLCASSGDSQNTEAFFGQGTRLTVV.

This sequence joins TRBV19 and TRBJ2-3, with TRBD2 matching 9 bases. Germline CDR1 LNHDA, CDR2 SQIVND (reference sequence). This CDR3 is built from 15 residues. Unmatched junction bases numbered 12, after V lost 8 bases and J lost 6 bases. CDR3 protein: CASSPHSAGGDTQYF. The CDR3 nucleotides read TGTGCCAGTTCCCCTCACAGTGCGGGGGGGGATACGCAGTATTTT.

The V call is TRBV4-1, the J call TRBJ2-4, with 7 bases matching TRBD2. The V and J ends lost 1 base and 0 bases, in that order; junction bases with no gene match: 6. The germline V gene has CDR1 MGHRA and CDR2 YSYEKL. The CDR3 extends over 17 amino acids. CDR3 DNA sequence: TGCGCCAGCAGCCAAGTAATGGTAGCGGGAGCCAAAAACATTCAGTACTTC. Its protein product is CASSQVMVAGAKNIQYF.

V usage is TRBV7-2 and J usage is TRBJ2-5, with D possibly matching TRBD1 (5 bases). The ends were cut back, 0 bases at V and 3 bases at J, with 8 bases in the middle. The CDR3 runs to 14 residues. Germline loops: CDR1 SGHTA, CDR2 FQGNSA. CDR3 sequence reads: CASSLAFREETQYF. The DNA for the CDR3 is TGTGCCAGCAGCTTAGCGTTCAGGGAAGAGACCCAGTACTTC.

Comment on this clone: Other DNA sequences within the sample encode an identical CDR3. The chain employs TRBV3-1 (or the pseudogene TRBV3-2) and TRBJ2-7; 8 nucleotides agree with TRBD2. CDR1 and CDR2 from the germline V gene are LGHDT and YNNKEL (reference sequence). This CDR3 spans 12 amino acids. V gave up 4 bases and J gave up 6 bases; unmatched junction bases: 2. As DNA, the CDR3 is TGTGCCAGCAGCCCGCGGGGGGCCGAGCAGTACTTC. Protein product: CASSPRGAEQYF.

The genes are TRBV10-1 and TRBJ2-3; TRBD2 agrees at 9 bases. This CDR3 is built from 14 residues. V gave up 6 bases and J gave up 5 bases; unmatched junction bases: 6. CDR1 is WNHNN and CDR2 is SYGVQD in the germline V gene (reference sequence). The CDR3 DNA follows: TGCGCCAGCAGCGGCGGGAGGGCCAGAGATACGCAGTATTTT. Translation: CASSGGRARDTQYF.

The rearrangement joins TRBV7-2 to TRBJ1-3; tentatively, D is TRBD1 (6 bases). Trimming stripped 5 bases from V and 0 bases from J, with 11 bases between. Germline CDR1 and CDR2: SGHTA and FQGNSA. CDR3 size: 15 residues. CDR3 bases: TGTGCCAGCAGCCGTGACAGGAGCTCTGGAAACACCATATATTTT. Translating gives CASSRDRSSGNTIYF.

The chain uses TRBV28 and TRBJ1-4; the D gene is possibly TRBD1 (6 bases). Germline lookup yields CDR1 MDHEN and CDR2 SYDVKM. V was shortened by 8 bases and J by 7 bases, with 11 bases between the two germline ends. The CDR3 length is 12 residues. In nucleotides, the CDR3 is TGTGCCAGCCTGGGGACACCTGAAAAACTGTTTTTT. As protein: CASLGTPEKLFF. The variable domain in full, with the rest retrieved from reference TRBV28 and TRBJ1-4, is DVKVTQSSRYLVKRTGEKVFLECVQDMDHENMFWYRQDPGLGLRLIYFSYDVKMKEKGDIPEGYSVSREKKERFSLILESASTNQTSMYLCASLGTPEKLFFGSGTQLSVL.

A single count supports this clone. A much larger clone lies one base from this, so it may be a read error. Other nucleotide sequences in the sample specify the same CDR3. The V and J genes are TRBV28 and TRBJ2-7; D perhaps matches TRBD2 (6 bases). V lost 4 bases and J 3 bases, leaving 13 bases between the germline ends. The CDR3 runs 14 residues. From germline, CDR1 is MDHEN and CDR2 SYDVKM. CDR3 DNA sequence: TGTGCCAGCAGTTATAGCGGAAGGCTCTACGAGCAGTACTTC. As protein: CASSYSGRLYEQYF.

Note on this clone: The sample carries other DNA sequences with the same CDR3. The V gene is TRBV24-1, the J gene TRBJ1-5; D is undetermined. The length of the CDR3 is 13 residues. V gave up 5 bases and J gave up 2 bases, with 6 bases separating them. Germline V gene lookup returns CDR1 KGHDR and CDR2 SFDVKD. CDR3 DNA sequence: TGTGCCACCAGTGTCCAGGGCAATCAGCCCCAGCATTTT. Amino acid sequence: CATSVQGNQPQHF.

V usage is TRBV7-9 and J usage is TRBJ1-2, with 8 nucleotides matching TRBD1. The CDR3 extends over 13 amino acids. Germline assignment: CDR1 SEHNR and CDR2 FQNEAQ (reference sequence). The trim removed 4 bases at V and 7 bases at J, leaving 5 bases unmatched. CDR3 sequence reads: CASSSGQGFGYTF. In DNA form, the CDR3 reads TGTGCCAGCAGCTCAGGACAGGGATTTGGCTACACCTTC.

This chain links TRBV5-1 with TRBJ2-7, with 15 bases that match TRBD2. V dropped 4 bases and J dropped 2; count of bases not matched to a gene: 7. The germline gives CDR1 SGHRS, CDR2 YFSETQ. This CDR3 contains 17 residues. CDR3: CASSAGTSGRNTYEQYF. The CDR3 DNA reads TGCGCCAGCAGCGCAGGGACTAGCGGGAGGAATACCTACGAGCAGTACTTC.

The chain has TRBV7-9 and TRBJ2-7, with TRBD2 as a possible D gene (5 bases). CDR1 and CDR2 from the germline V gene are SEHNR and FQNEAQ (reference sequence). CDR3 length equals 12 residues. V dropped 3 bases and J dropped 3 bases, with 6 bases sitting between them. CDR3 nucleotide sequence: TGTGCCAGCAGCTTCGGGAACTACGAGCAGTACTTC. Protein: CASSFGNYEQYF.

The chain employs TRBV25-1 and TRBJ1-5; no reliable D call. The CDR3 has 17 amino acids. The germline V gene has CDR1 MGHDK and CDR2 SYGVNS. Trimming took off 0 bases at V and 6 bases at J, with 18 bases between the two ends. The CDR3 coding sequence is TGTGCCAGCAGTGAATATAAGTACGGGGAAAGGACTCAGCCCCAGCATTTT. Protein product: CASSEYKYGERTQPQHF.

The chain couples TRBV3-1 (or the pseudogene TRBV3-2) to TRBJ2-5; 7 bases align to TRBD2. The CDR3 consists of 11 residues. Per germline, CDR1 LGHDT and CDR2 YNNKEL (reference sequence). With 7 bases clipped from V and 7 bases from J, the junction kept 3 bases outside the gene matches. The CDR3 DNA follows: TGTGCCAGCACTTGGGGGGGGACCCAGTACTTC. Translating gives CASTWGGTQYF.

The chain employs TRBV6-4 and TRBJ2-3, with 7 bases aligning to TRBD2. The CDR3 is made up of 15 amino acids. Germline V lookup: CDR1 MRHNA, CDR2 SNTAGT. V shed 3 bases, J shed 4 bases, and the junction held 7 bases outside the gene matches. In nucleotides, the CDR3 is TGTGCCAGCAGTGAAGGCGGGAGTTCGGCAGATACGCAGTATTTT. This encodes CASSEGGSSADTQYF.

V is TRBV28 and J is TRBJ2-3; D unclear. V lost 7 bases, J lost 6 bases, and 8 bases lay in between. The CDR3 totals 11 residues. Germline V gene lookup returns CDR1 MDHEN and CDR2 SYDVKM. CDR3 sequence (DNA): TGTGCCAGCACAACTCTGGATACGCAGTATTTT. Amino acid sequence: CASTTLDTQYF.

The J gene is TRBJ1-6, the V gene TRBV4-2; TRBD1 agrees at 8 bases. Germline CDR1 and CDR2: LGHNA and YNFKEQ. J gave up 2 bases and V 4 bases, and 10 bases lay outside the gene matches. The CDR3 totals 18 residues. The CDR3 spells CASSPAVGTGAYNSPLHF. CDR3 bases: TGTGCCAGCAGCCCCGCCGTCGGGACAGGTGCCTATAATTCACCCCTCCACTTT.

This CDR3 reads CAWSRQTGESNQPQHF. The CDR3 DNA reads as TGTGCCTGGAGTCGACAGACAGGGGAAAGCAATCAGCCCCAGCATTTT. The chain uses TRBV30 and TRBJ1-5; TRBD1 agrees at 8 bases. The trim removed 2 bases at V and 1 base at J, leaving 7 bases unmatched. Germline CDR1 GTSNPN, CDR2 SVGIG (reference sequence). The CDR3 contains 16 residues.

The chain has TRBV27 and TRBJ2-1; 12 positions match TRBD2. The ends lost 2 bases at V and 6 bases at J; junction bases unmatched: 5. The germline CDR1 and CDR2 sequences are MNHEY and SMNVEV (reference sequence). This CDR3 has 16 amino acids. This chain's CDR3 is CASSLVLAGGPNEQFF. CDR3 DNA: TGTGCCAGCAGTTTAGTACTAGCGGGAGGACCCAATGAGCAGTTCTTC.

The chain carries TRBV3-1 (or the pseudogene TRBV3-2) and TRBJ2-7; 10 nucleotides agree with TRBD2. The germline gives CDR1 LGHDT, CDR2 YNNKEL (reference sequence). There are 17 residues in the CDR3. Germline trimming cut 0 bases from V and 0 bases from J; bases unmatched to any gene: 5. CDR3 DNA sequence: TGTGCCAGCAGCCAAGATCCTAGCGGGGGATCCTCCTACGAGCAGTACTTC. Its protein is CASSQDPSGGSSYEQYF.

The V call is TRBV6-6, the J call TRBJ2-1, with TRBD2 matching 10 bases. V lost 2 bases, J lost 8 bases, and 9 bases stayed unmatched. The germline gives CDR1 MNHNY, CDR2 SVGAGI (reference sequence). This CDR3 is built from 16 residues. The CDR3 spells CASSYRSSGSGDEQFF. DNA for the CDR3: TGTGCCAGCAGTTACAGGTCTAGCGGGAGCGGCGATGAGCAGTTCTTC.

The V gene is TRBV28, the J gene TRBJ2-2; D not resolved. Trimming took off 3 bases at V and 5 bases at J, with 4 bases between the two ends. This CDR3 has 12 residues. Germline V lookup: CDR1 MDHEN, CDR2 SYDVKM. The CDR3 spells CASSLTTGELFF. Written as DNA, the CDR3 is TGTGCCAGCAGTTTGACAACCGGGGAGCTGTTTTTT.

This clone came up once. The chain recombines TRBV2 with TRBJ2-5; 7 bases fit TRBD2. The CDR3 extends over 13 amino acids. Germline V gives CDR1 SNHLY, CDR2 FYNNEI. Trimming took 7 bases from V and 2 from J; bases not matched to a gene: 4. DNA for the CDR3: TGTGCCAGCAAAGGGCGGGGGCAAGAGACCCAGTACTTC. Its protein is CASKGRGQETQYF. Using reference TRBV2 and TRBJ2-5 for the parts outside the CDR3, the full variable domain is EPEVTQTPSHQVTQMGQEVILRCVPISNHLYFYWYRQILGQKVEFLVSFYNNEISEKSEIFDDQFSVERPDGSNFTLKIRSTKLEDSAMYFCASKGRGQETQYFGPGTRLLVL.

V usage is TRBV30 and J usage is TRBJ1-5, with a possible D match to TRBD1 (5 bases). V lost 0 bases, J lost 2 bases, and 14 bases lay in between. This CDR3 has 16 residues. The germline gives CDR1 GTSNPN, CDR2 SVGIG (reference sequence). CDR3 bases: TGTGCCTGGAGTGTACCTGGGCAGGGTCGCAATCAGCCCCAGCATTTT. Protein sequence: CAWSVPGQGRNQPQHF.